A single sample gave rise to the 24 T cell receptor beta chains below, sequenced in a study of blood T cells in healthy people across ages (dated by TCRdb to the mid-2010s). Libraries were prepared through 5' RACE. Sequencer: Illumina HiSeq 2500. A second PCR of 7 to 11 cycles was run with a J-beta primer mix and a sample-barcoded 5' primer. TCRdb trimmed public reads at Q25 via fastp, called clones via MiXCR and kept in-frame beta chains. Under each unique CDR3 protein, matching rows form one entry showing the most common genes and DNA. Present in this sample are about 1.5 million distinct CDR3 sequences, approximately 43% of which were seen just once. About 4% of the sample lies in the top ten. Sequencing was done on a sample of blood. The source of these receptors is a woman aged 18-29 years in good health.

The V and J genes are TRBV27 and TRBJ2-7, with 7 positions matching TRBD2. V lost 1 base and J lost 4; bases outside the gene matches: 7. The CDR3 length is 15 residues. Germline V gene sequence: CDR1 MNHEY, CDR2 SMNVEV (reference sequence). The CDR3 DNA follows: TGTGCCAGCAGTTTATTCCCCAGCGGGGCTTACGAGCAGTACTTC. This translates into CASSLFPSGAYEQYF.

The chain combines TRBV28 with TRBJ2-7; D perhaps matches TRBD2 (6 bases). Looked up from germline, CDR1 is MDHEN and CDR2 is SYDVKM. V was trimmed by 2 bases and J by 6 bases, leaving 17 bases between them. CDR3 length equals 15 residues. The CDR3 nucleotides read TGTGCCAGCAGTTTAACTGGGGGGTCCATGGTCGAGCAGTACTTC. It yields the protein CASSLTGGSMVEQYF.

CDR3 DNA: TGTGCCAGCCTTTCCCTAAGGTGGAAGGGCCATAGCAATCAGCCCCAGCATTTT. Translated: CASLSLRWKGHSNQPQHF. The genes are TRBV28 and TRBJ1-5; D gene ambiguous. CDR3 length equals 18 residues. V gave up 8 bases and J gave up 0 bases, with 23 bases separating them. The germline CDR1 and CDR2 sequences are MDHEN and SYDVKM.

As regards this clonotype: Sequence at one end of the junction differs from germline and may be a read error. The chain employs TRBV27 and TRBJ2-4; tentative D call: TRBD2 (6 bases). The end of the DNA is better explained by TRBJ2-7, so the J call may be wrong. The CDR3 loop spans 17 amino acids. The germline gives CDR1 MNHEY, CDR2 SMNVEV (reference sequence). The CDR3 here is CASSSPGKNGRTYEQYF. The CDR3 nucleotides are TGTGCTAGCAGCTCCCCCGGGAAAAACGGGAGAACGTACGAGCAGTACTTC.

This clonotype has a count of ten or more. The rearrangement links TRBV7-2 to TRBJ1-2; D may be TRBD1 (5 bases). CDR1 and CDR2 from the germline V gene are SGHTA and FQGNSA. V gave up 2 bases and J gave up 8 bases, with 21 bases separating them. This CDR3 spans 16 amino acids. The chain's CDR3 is CASSLTNRPGGAGYTF. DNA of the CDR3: TGTGCCAGCAGCTTAACCAATCGGCCGGGGGGTGCCGGCTACACCTTC. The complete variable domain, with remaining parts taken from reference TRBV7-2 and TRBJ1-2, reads GAGVSQSPSNKVTEKGKDVELRCDPISGHTALYWYRQSLGQGLEFLIYFQGNSAPDKSGLPSDRFSAERTGGSVSTLTIQRTQQEDSAVYLCASSLTNRPGGAGYTFGSGTRLTVV.

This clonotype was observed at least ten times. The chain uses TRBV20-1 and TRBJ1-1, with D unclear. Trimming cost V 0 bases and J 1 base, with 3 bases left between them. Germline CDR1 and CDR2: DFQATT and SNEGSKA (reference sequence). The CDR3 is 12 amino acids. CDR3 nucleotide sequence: TGCAGTGCTAGAGACAGGAACACTGAAGCTTTCTTT. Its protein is CSARDRNTEAFF.

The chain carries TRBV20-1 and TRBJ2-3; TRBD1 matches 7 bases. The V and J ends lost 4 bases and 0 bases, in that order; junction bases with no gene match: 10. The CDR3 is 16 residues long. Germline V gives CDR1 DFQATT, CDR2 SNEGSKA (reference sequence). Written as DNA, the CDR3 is TGCAGTGCTAAACGAAGACAGGGAACTAGCACAGATACGCAGTATTTT. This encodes CSAKRRQGTSTDTQYF.

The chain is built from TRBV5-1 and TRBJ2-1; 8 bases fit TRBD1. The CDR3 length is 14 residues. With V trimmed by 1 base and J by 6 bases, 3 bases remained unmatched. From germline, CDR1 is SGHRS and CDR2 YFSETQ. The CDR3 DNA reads TGCGCCAGCAGCTTGACAGGGGGAGTCAATGAGCAGTTCTTC. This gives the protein CASSLTGGVNEQFF.

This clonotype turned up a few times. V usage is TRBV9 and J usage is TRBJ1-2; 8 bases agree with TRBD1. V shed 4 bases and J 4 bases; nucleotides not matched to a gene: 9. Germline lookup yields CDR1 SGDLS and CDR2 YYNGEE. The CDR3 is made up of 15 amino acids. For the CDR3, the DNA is TGTGCCAGCAGCAAAGGACAGGGTGGGGTCTATGGCTACACCTTC. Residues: CASSKGQGGVYGYTF.

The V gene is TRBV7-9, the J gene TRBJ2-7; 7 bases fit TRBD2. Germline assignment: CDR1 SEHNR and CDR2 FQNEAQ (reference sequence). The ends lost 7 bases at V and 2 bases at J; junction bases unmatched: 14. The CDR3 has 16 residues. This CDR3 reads CASISAREDLPYEQYF. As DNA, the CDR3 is TGTGCCAGCATCTCCGCTCGGGAGGACCTTCCCTACGAGCAGTACTTC.

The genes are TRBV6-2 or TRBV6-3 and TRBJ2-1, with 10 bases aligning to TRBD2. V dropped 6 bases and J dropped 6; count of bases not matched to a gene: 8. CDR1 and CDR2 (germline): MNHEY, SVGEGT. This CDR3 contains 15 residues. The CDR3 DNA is TGTGCCAGCAGAACCGGGACTAGCGCTTCCAATGAGCAGTTCTTC. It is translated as CASRTGTSASNEQFF.

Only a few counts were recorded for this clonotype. CDR3 sequence reads: CSVEGQYTDTQYF. CDR3 sequence (DNA): TGCAGCGTTGAAGGGCAGTACACAGATACGCAGTATTTT. This chain connects TRBV29-1 to TRBJ2-3; D gene uncertain. Germline CDR1 reads SQVTM; CDR2 reads ANQGSEA. V gave up 1 base and J gave up 2 bases, with 7 bases separating them. The CDR3 totals 13 residues.

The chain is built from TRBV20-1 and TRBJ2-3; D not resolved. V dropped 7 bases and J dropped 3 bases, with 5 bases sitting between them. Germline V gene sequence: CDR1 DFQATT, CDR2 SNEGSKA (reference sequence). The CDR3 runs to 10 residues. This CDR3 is CSGITDTQYF. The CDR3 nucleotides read TGCAGTGGGATAACAGATACGCAGTATTTT.

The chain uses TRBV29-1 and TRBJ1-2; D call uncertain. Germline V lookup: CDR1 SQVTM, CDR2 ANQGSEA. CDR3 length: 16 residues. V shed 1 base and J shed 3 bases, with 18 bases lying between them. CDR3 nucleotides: TGCAGCGTTGAAGTCCTAAGCGGGGTCATTGACTATGGCTACACCTTC. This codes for CSVEVLSGVIDYGYTF.

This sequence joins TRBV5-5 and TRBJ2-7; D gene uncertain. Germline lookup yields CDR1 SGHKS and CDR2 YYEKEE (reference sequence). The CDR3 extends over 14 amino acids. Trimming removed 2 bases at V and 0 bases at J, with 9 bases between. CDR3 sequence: CASSLLEFSYEQYF. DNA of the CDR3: TGTGCCAGCAGCTTACTGGAATTCTCCTACGAGCAGTACTTC.

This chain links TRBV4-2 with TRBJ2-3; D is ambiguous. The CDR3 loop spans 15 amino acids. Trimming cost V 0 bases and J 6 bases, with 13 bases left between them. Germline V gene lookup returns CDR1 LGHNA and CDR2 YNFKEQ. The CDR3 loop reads CASSQDNPPPDTQYF. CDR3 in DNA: TGTGCCAGCAGCCAAGATAACCCCCCCCCGGATACGCAGTATTTT.

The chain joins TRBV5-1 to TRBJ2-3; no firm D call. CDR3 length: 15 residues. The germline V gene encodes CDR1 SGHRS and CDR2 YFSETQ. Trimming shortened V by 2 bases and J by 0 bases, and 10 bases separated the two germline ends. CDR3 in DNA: TGCGCCAGCAGCTTCGACCCTTTTAGCACAGATACGCAGTATTTT. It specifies CASSFDPFSTDTQYF.

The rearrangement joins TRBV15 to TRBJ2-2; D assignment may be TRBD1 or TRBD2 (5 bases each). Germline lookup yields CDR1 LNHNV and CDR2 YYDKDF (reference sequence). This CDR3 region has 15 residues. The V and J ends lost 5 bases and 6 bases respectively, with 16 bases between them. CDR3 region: CATSPLRGAAGELFF. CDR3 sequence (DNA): TGTGCCACCAGCCCCCTGAGAGGGGCGGCCGGGGAGCTGTTTTTT.

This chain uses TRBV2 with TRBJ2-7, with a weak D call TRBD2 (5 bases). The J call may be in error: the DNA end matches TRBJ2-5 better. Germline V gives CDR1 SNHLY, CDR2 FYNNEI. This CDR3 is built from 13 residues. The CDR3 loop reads CASSETRLETQYF. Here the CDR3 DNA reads TGTGCCAGCAGTGAAACTAGGCTCGAGACCCAGTACTTC.

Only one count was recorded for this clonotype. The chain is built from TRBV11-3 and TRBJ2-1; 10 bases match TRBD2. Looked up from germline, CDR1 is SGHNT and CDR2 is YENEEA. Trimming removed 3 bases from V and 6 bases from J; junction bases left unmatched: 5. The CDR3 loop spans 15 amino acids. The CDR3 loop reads CASSFGTSAGNEQFF. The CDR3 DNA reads TGTGCCAGCAGCTTCGGGACTAGCGCGGGCAATGAGCAGTTCTTC.

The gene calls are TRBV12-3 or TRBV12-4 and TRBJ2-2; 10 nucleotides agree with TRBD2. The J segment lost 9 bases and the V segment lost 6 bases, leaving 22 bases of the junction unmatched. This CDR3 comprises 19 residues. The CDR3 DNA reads TGTGCCAGCAGCCCAACTCGGGGAAGAGCGGGGGGGCCTGGTCGGGAGCTGTTTTTT. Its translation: CASSPTRGRAGGPGRELFF.

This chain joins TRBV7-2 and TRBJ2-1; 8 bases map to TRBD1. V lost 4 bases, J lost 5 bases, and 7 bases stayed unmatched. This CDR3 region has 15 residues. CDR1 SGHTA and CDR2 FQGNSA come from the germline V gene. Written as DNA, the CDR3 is TGTGCCAGCAGCTACGGGACAGGCGTGAACAATGAGCAGTTCTTC. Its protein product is CASSYGTGVNNEQFF.

The CDR3 region has the DNA TGTGCCAGCAGTACCTTCGCGGACAGGGGTTACCACGAGCAGTTCTTC. Translation gives CASSTFADRGYHEQFF. The genes are TRBV7-9 and TRBJ2-1, with TRBD1 matching 9 bases. Losses at the gene ends were 6 bases for V and 10 bases for J; bases not matched to a gene: 16. Germline values: CDR1 SEHNR, CDR2 FQNEAQ (reference sequence). The CDR3 covers 16 residues.

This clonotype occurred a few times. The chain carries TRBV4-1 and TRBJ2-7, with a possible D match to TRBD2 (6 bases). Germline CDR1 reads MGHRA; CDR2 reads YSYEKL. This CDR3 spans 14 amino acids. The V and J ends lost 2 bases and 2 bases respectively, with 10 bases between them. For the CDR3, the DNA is TGCGCCAGCAGCCAAATCCCGGGAGCCTACGAGCAGTACTTC. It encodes CASSQIPGAYEQYF.